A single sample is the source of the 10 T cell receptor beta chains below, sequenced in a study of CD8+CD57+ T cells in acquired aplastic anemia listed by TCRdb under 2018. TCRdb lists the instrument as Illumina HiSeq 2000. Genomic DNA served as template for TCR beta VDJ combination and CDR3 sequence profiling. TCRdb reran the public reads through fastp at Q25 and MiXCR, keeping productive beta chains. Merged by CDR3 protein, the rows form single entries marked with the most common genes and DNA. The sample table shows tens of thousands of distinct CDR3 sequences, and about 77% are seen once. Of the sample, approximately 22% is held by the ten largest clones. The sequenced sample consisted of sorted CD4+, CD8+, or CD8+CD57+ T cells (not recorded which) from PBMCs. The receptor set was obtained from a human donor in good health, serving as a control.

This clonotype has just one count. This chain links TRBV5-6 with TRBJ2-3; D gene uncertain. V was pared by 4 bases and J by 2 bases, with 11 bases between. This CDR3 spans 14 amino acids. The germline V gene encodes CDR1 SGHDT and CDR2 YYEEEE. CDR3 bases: TGTGCCAGCAGCGCTTGGGGAACCACAGATACGCAGTATTTT. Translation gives CASSAWGTTDTQYF.

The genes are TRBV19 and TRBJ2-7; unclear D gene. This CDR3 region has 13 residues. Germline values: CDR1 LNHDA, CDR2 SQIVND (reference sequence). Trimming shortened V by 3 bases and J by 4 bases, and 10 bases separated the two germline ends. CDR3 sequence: CASSIVHRYEQYF. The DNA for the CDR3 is TGTGCCAGTAGTATCGTCCACCGATACGAGCAGTACTTC.

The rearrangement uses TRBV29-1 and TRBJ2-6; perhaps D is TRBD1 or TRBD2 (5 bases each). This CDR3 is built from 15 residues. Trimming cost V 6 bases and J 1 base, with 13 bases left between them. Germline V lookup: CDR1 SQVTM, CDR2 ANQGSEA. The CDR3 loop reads CSVEYGASGANVLTF. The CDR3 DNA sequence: TGCAGCGTCGAATACGGGGCGTCTGGGGCCAACGTCCTGACTTTC.

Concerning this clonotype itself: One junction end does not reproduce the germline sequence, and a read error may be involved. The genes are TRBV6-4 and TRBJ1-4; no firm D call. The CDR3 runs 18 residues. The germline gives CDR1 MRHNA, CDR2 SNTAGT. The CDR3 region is CASSDWAASLESNEKLFF. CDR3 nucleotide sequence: TGTGCCAGCAGCGACTGGGCAGCCTCGCTTGAATCTAATGAAAAACTGTTTTTT.

In nucleotides, the CDR3 is TGCAGTGCTAGTAGGCTAGCGGGGACCTACAATGAGCAGTTCTTC. Its protein product is CSASRLAGTYNEQFF. This rearrangement joins TRBV20-1 to TRBJ2-1; 9 bases map to TRBD2. J gave up 2 bases and V 3 bases, and 5 bases lay outside the gene matches. Germline CDR1 reads DFQATT; CDR2 reads SNEGSKA (reference sequence). This CDR3 has 15 residues.

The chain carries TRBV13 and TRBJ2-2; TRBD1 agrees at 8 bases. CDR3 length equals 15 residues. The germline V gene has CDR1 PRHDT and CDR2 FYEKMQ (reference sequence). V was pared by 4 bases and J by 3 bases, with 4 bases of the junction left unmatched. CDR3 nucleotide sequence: TGTGCCAGCAGCTATGGGACAGGAGACACCGGGGAGCTGTTTTTT. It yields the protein CASSYGTGDTGELFF.

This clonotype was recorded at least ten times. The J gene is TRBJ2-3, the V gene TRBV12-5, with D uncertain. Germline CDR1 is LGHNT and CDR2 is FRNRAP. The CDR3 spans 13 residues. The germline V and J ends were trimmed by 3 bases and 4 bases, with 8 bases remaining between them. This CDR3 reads CASGFGSADTQYF. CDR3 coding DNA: TGTGCTAGTGGTTTCGGAAGCGCAGATACGCAGTATTTT.

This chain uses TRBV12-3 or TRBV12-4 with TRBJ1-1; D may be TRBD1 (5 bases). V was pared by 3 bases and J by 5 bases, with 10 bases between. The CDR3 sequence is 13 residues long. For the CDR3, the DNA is TGTGCCAGCAGTTTCGTTGGGGGGACTGAAGCTTTCTTT. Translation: CASSFVGGTEAFF.

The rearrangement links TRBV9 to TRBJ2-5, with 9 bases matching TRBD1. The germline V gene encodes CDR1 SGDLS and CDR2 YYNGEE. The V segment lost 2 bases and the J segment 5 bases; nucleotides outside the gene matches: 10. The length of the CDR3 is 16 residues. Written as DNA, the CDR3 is TGTGCCAGCAGCGTGTACCGGGGACAGGGCGGTGAGACCCAGTACTTC. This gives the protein CASSVYRGQGGETQYF.

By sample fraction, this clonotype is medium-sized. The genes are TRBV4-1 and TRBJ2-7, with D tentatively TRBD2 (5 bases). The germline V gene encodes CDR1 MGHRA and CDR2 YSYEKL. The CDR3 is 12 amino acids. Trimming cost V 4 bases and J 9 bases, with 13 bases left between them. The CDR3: CASSPTGVGQYF. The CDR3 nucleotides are TGCGCCAGCAGCCCGACCGGGGTCGGGCAGTACTTC.